This T cell receptor (beta chain) was retrieved from a study of molecular identifiers for immune sequencing clone quantification. Overall study findings and caveats: One cell's worth of spiked Jurkat TCR RNA was reportedly detectable among roughly 1 million naive cells. Barcode-sharing identical TCR molecules could underestimate highly expanded clone sizes.

The authors sorted naive CD8 T cells as CD8+CD4-CCR7+CD45RA+. Bulk libraries came from a prior protocol with listed TCR primers. TCRdb redid the calling of the PCR reads with MiXCR, one entry per CDR3 protein. The sample lists around 100,000 distinct CDR3 sequences; 35% were seen once. A note on this clonotype: Its antigen remains unidentified.

CDR1 and CDR2 (germline): SGDLS, YYNGEE. The CDR3 has 19 amino acids. V shed 1 base and J 1 base; nucleotides not matched to a gene: 8. The material sequenced was naive CD8+ T cells from blood, with Jurkat cell RNA spiked in. The subset: FACS-sorted CD8+CD4-CCR7+CD45RA+ naive T cells. This clonotype was sampled from a human donor in good health. Some libraries in this study had Jurkat cell RNA spiked in. The chain uses TRBV9 and TRBJ2-2; 12 bases match TRBD2. The CDR3 loop reads CASSVSRLAGVLNTGELFF. The CDR3 region has the DNA TGTGCCAGCAGCGTAAGCAGACTAGCGGGAGTCTTGAACACCGGGGAGCTGTTTTTT.